This TCR beta chain was profiled in a study of OX40 agonist ivuxolimab in advanced cancers. Study-level information: The treatment was a fully human IgG2 OX40 agonist, ivuxolimab.

This CDR3 spans 19 amino acids. The V gene end was trimmed by 1 base and the J gene end by 0 bases; junction bases not matched to a gene: 5. The germline V gene encodes CDR1 MDHEN and CDR2 SYDVKM. This table comes from immunoSEQ multiplex PCR, and its TCRdb copy is limited to in-frame clones, with some not included. Among under 80,000 clones listed, 85% were seen once. The origin of this receptor is an adult with an advanced solid tumor such as melanoma, head and neck, liver or kidney cancer. The V and J genes are TRBV28 and TRBJ2-3; TRBD2 agrees at 15 bases. The sample consisted of CD4+ or CD8+ T cells sorted from blood, taken in a trial of the OX40 agonist ivuxolimab. CDR3 in DNA: TGTGCCAGCAGTTTATACGGGACTAGCGGGGGGTCTAGCACAGATACGCAGTATTTT. It is translated as CASSLYGTSGGSSTDTQYF.